The 24 T cell receptor beta chains reported below all come from one sample, sequenced in a study of T-cell reconstitution after alpha-beta-depleted transplantation in children. This sample's TCRbeta library carried unique molecular identifier barcodes. Using its own MiXCR run on the PCR reads, TCRdb lists one record per CDR3 protein. Among about 590,000 distinct CDR3 sequences listed, around 13% were seen once. Sequences were derived from PBMCs, mostly from graft donor cells, sampled 360 days after TCRalphabeta/CD19-depleted stem cell transplant. These TCRs come from a male patient younger than 18 who had a stem cell transplant for acute myeloid leukemia, so the T cells may come from the graft donor.

This clonotype occurred many times. The chain carries TRBV30 and TRBJ2-2; TRBD1 is a possible D gene (6 bases). V shed 0 bases and J shed 0 bases, with 17 bases lying between them. This CDR3 spans 18 amino acids. Per the germline V gene, CDR1 is GTSNPN and CDR2 is SVGIG (reference sequence). The CDR3 nucleotides read TGTGCCTGGAGTGTCCGGGACACAGCGACCGCGAACACCGGGGAGCTGTTTTTT. Amino acid sequence: CAWSVRDTATANTGELFF.

This clonotype was picked up a small number of times. The V gene is TRBV29-1, the J gene TRBJ2-3, with D possibly being TRBD1 or TRBD2 (6 bases each). Trimming shortened V by 5 bases and J by 6 bases, and 21 bases separated the two germline ends. This CDR3 is 15 amino acids long. Germline loops: CDR1 SQVTM, CDR2 ANQGSEA. The CDR3 loop is CSVRGGDTGYDTQYF. As DNA, the CDR3 is TGCAGCGTTAGGGGCGGGGACACGGGGTACGATACGCAGTATTTT.

The V gene is TRBV20-1, the J gene TRBJ2-2; D assignment may be TRBD1 or TRBD2 (5 bases each). CDR1 DFQATT and CDR2 SNEGSKA come from the germline V gene (reference sequence). V was cut by 2 bases and J by 1 base, with 11 bases left in between. This CDR3 is built from 15 residues. The CDR3 DNA sequence: TGCAGTGCTAGAAGTCGGGACGGGAACACCGGGGAGCTGTTTTTT. This encodes CSARSRDGNTGELFF.

This clonotype has a count of ten or more. The V gene is TRBV7-3, the J gene TRBJ2-3, with D perhaps matching TRBD1 or TRBD2 (6 bases each). Germline V gene data show CDR1 as SGHTA and CDR2 as FQGTGA. Trimming took off 0 bases at V and 5 bases at J, with 18 bases between the two ends. The CDR3 consists of 17 residues. This CDR3 is CASSLTWASEGGDTQYF. The CDR3 nucleotides read TGTGCCAGCAGCTTAACGTGGGCTAGCGAGGGGGGAGATACGCAGTATTTT.

The rearrangement joins TRBV28 to TRBJ2-7; D is uncertain. Deletions cut 8 bases from V and 2 bases from J, with 13 bases between. Looked up from germline, CDR1 is MDHEN and CDR2 is SYDVKM. CDR3 length: 13 residues. In nucleotides, the CDR3 is TGTGCCAGCGGGCTAGTGTCTCCCTACGAGCAGTACTTC. This codes for CASGLVSPYEQYF.

This clonotype has just a few counts. The chain has TRBV29-1 and TRBJ1-5, with a tentative D call TRBD1 (5 bases). Germline V lookup: CDR1 SQVTM, CDR2 ANQGSEA. The CDR3 has 14 amino acids. V dropped 6 bases and J dropped 0 bases, with 12 bases sitting between them. The CDR3 bases are TGCAGCGTCAGCGGGACGGATAGCAATCAGCCCCAGCATTTT. Encoded protein: CSVSGTDSNQPQHF.

This clonotype was seen a few times. CDR3 coding DNA: TGCAGCGTTGAAATAGGGGGCTACGAGCAGTACTTC. This codes for CSVEIGGYEQYF. The rearrangement uses TRBV29-1 and TRBJ2-7; D is possibly TRBD1 (6 bases). The ends were cut back, 2 bases at V and 3 bases at J, with 8 bases in the middle. This CDR3 has 12 amino acids. Germline assignment: CDR1 SQVTM and CDR2 ANQGSEA.

The rearrangement joins TRBV28 to TRBJ2-3; TRBD2 matches at 11 bases. CDR1 and CDR2 (germline): MDHEN, SYDVKM. CDR3 length: 17 residues. V lost 6 bases, J lost 0 bases, and 8 bases stayed unmatched. The CDR3 here is CASREIAGGPSTDTQYF. The CDR3 nucleotides are TGTGCCAGCAGGGAAATAGCGGGAGGGCCTAGCACAGATACGCAGTATTTT. Complete variable domain (other parts from reference TRBV28 and TRBJ2-3): DVKVTQSSRYLVKRTGEKVFLECVQDMDHENMFWYRQDPGLGLRLIYFSYDVKMKEKGDIPEGYSVSREKKERFSLILESASTNQTSMYLCASREIAGGPSTDTQYFGPGTRLTVL.

The gene calls are TRBV12-3 or TRBV12-4 and TRBJ2-7; the match to TRBD2 covers 7 bases. V was pared by 6 bases and J by 3 bases, with 8 bases of the junction left unmatched. CDR3 size: 14 residues. CDR3 nucleotides: TGTGCCAGCAGCCTGAGCGGGATAATCTACGAGCAGTACTTC. It translates to CASSLSGIIYEQYF.

This chain joins TRBV29-1 and TRBJ2-7; 11 positions match TRBD1. The CDR3 has 14 residues. V was pared by 3 bases and J by 5 bases, with 6 bases of the junction left unmatched. Germline CDR1 reads SQVTM; CDR2 reads ANQGSEA. CDR3 coding DNA: TGCAGCGTTGATCCGGGACAGGGGGGTGACGAGCAGTACTTC. This gives the protein CSVDPGQGGDEQYF.

This clonotype has a handful of counts. The V and J genes are TRBV28 and TRBJ2-1; 7 nucleotides agree with TRBD2. The CDR3 contains 13 residues. Germline trimming cut 10 bases from V and 6 bases from J; bases unmatched to any gene: 9. Germline V lookup: CDR1 MDHEN, CDR2 SYDVKM. CDR3 region: CATRTSSRNEQFF. In nucleotides, the CDR3 is TGTGCCACCCGGACTAGTTCCCGCAATGAGCAGTTCTTC.

The genes are TRBV20-1 and TRBJ2-3, with D tentatively TRBD1 or TRBD2 (5 bases each). The germline V gene has CDR1 DFQATT and CDR2 SNEGSKA (reference sequence). V was trimmed by 0 bases and J by 8 bases, leaving 27 bases between them. The CDR3 has 18 amino acids. The CDR3 region is CSARDASPRGPRPGTQYF. In DNA form, the CDR3 reads TGCAGTGCTAGAGACGCCTCCCCGAGGGGCCCTCGTCCGGGTACGCAGTATTTT.

This clonotype was detected many times. V and J are TRBV5-4 and TRBJ2-3; D is unclear. Looked up from germline, CDR1 is SGHNT and CDR2 is YYREEE (reference sequence). V was trimmed by 3 bases and J by 4 bases, leaving 15 bases between them. CDR3 length: 15 residues. In DNA form, the CDR3 reads TGTGCCAGCAGCTCCCCGGCTAAGGTCCCAGATACGCAGTATTTT. Its protein is CASSSPAKVPDTQYF.

This clonotype was seen at least ten times. The chain uses TRBV19 and TRBJ2-5; D is possibly TRBD2 (5 bases). V was clipped by 1 base and J by 5 bases, with 14 bases between them. Germline assignment: CDR1 LNHDA and CDR2 SQIVND (reference sequence). This CDR3 has 15 amino acids. The CDR3 here is CASSIGKGGGETQYF. In DNA form, the CDR3 reads TGTGCCAGTAGTATAGGGAAAGGAGGCGGCGAGACCCAGTACTTC.

The chain has TRBV6-2 or TRBV6-3 and TRBJ2-7; TRBD2 matches at 14 bases. CDR1 MNHEY and CDR2 SVGEGT come from the germline V gene. The length of the CDR3 is 20 residues. Unmatched junction bases numbered 15, after V lost 0 bases and J lost 5 bases. This chain's CDR3 is CASSYSGPETSGRAPHEQYF. Written as DNA, the CDR3 is TGTGCCAGCAGTTACTCAGGACCGGAGACTAGCGGGAGGGCCCCCCACGAGCAGTACTTC.

This clonotype was detected a few times. The chain has TRBV4-2 and TRBJ2-7; 7 bases align to TRBD1. The trim removed 1 base at V and 0 bases at J, leaving 9 bases unmatched. The germline CDR1 and CDR2 sequences are LGHNA and YNFKEQ. This CDR3 is 17 amino acids long. CDR3 region: CASSQGAWGQSSYEQYF. CDR3 DNA sequence: TGTGCCAGCAGCCAAGGAGCATGGGGACAGAGCTCCTACGAGCAGTACTTC.

This clonotype was picked up many times. This chain joins TRBV4-2 and TRBJ2-3; maybe TRBD2 (7 bases). Germline V gives CDR1 LGHNA, CDR2 YNFKEQ. V was cut by 0 bases and J by 0 bases, with 10 bases left in between. This CDR3 spans 16 amino acids. CDR3 bases: TGTGCCAGCAGCCAAGATGGGGGGGCTAGCACAGATACGCAGTATTTT. Translating it yields CASSQDGGASTDTQYF.

This clonotype has a handful of counts. The chain uses TRBV20-1 and TRBJ2-7; tentatively, D is TRBD2 (5 bases). Germline V CDR1 and CDR2: DFQATT, SNEGSKA (reference sequence). Deletions cut 0 bases from V and 6 bases from J, with 12 bases between. The length of the CDR3 is 13 residues. CDR3 coding DNA: TGCAGTGCTAGAGAGTGGGGTCGGGGCGAGCAGTACTTC. Translated: CSAREWGRGEQYF.

This clonotype has at least ten counts. This chain's CDR3 is CASSGRGGSYNEQFF. The CDR3 region has the DNA TGTGCCAGCAGCGGAAGGGGCGGATCCTACAATGAGCAGTTCTTC. The chain combines TRBV9 with TRBJ2-1; maybe TRBD1 (5 bases). V was shortened by 3 bases and J by 1 base, with 11 bases between the two germline ends. Germline CDR1 is SGDLS and CDR2 is YYNGEE. The CDR3 loop spans 15 amino acids.

This clonotype turned up a few times. This sequence joins TRBV20-1 and TRBJ2-7; 9 bases match TRBD1. This CDR3 region has 17 residues. Germline V lookup: CDR1 DFQATT, CDR2 SNEGSKA (reference sequence). Trimming at V came to 6 bases and at J to 2 bases, leaving 17 bases not matched to a gene. CDR3 residues: CSATGTGCSGTAYEQYF. DNA for the CDR3: TGCAGTGCAACCGGGACAGGGTGTAGCGGTACGGCCTACGAGCAGTACTTC.

The chain recombines TRBV6-2 or TRBV6-3 with TRBJ2-7; 10 bases fit TRBD2. CDR1 and CDR2 from the germline V gene are MNHEY and SVGEGT. J lost 4 bases, V lost 2 bases, and 11 bases had no gene match. This CDR3 has 17 amino acids. As DNA, the CDR3 is TGTGCCAGCAGTTACATCCCCAGTACTAGCGGGATATACGAGCAGTACTTC. Translating gives CASSYIPSTSGIYEQYF.

Only a few counts were recorded for this clonotype. Compared with germline, one end of the junction differs, possibly owing to a read error. The V and J genes are TRBV7-7 and TRBJ2-5; 13 bases map to TRBD2. CDR3 length: 16 amino acids. The germline V gene encodes CDR1 SSHAT and CDR2 FNYEAQ (reference sequence). As DNA, the CDR3 is TGTGCTAGCAGCCGCGGACTAGCGGGAGCTCAAGAGACCCAGTACTTC. Protein sequence: CASSRGLAGAQETQYF.

The CDR3 here is CASSRTSGLSTDTQYF. The CDR3 DNA reads as TGTGCCAGCAGCCGGACTAGCGGCTTAAGCACAGATACGCAGTATTTT. The chain carries TRBV14 and TRBJ2-3; 10 nucleotides agree with TRBD2. The CDR3 is 16 amino acids. The J segment lost 0 bases and the V segment lost 4 bases, leaving 4 bases of the junction unmatched. The germline V gene encodes CDR1 SGHDN and CDR2 FVKESK.

This chain connects TRBV7-3 to TRBJ2-2; D could derive from TRBD1 or TRBD2 (5 bases each). CDR3 size: 14 residues. Trimming stripped 3 bases from V and 6 bases from J, with 11 bases between. Germline values: CDR1 SGHTA, CDR2 FQGTGA. The CDR3 region is CASSFGARSGELFF. In DNA, the CDR3 is TGTGCCAGCAGCTTCGGGGCTCGATCCGGGGAGCTGTTTTTT.